A single sample gave rise to the 23 T cell receptor beta chains below, sequenced in a study of blood T cell repertoires in COVID-19. Using immunoSEQ multiplex PCR, the repertoire was profiled, and TCRdb retains in-frame clones only, with some absent. Found here are around 100,000 clones, approximately 87% of them singletons; the top ten hold approximately 10%. The sample was peripheral blood. These receptors were obtained from a woman under 40 with acute or convalescent COVID-19.

J is TRBJ2-1 and V is TRBV7-6; 7 nucleotides align to TRBD1. Germline values: CDR1 SGHVS, CDR2 FNYEAQ. The V gene end was trimmed by 5 bases and the J gene end by 10 bases; junction bases not matched to a gene: 5. The CDR3 totals 12 residues. CDR3 DNA: TGTGCCAGCAGCCACAGGGGACGGGAGCAGTTCTTC. Translation gives CASSHRGREQFF.

The genes are TRBV23-1 and TRBJ1-5, with D uncertain. TRBV23-1 is placed among ORFs of uncertain function. This CDR3 is built from 10 residues. Trimming stripped 8 bases from V and 15 bases from J, with 14 bases between. In nucleotides, the CDR3 is TGCGCCAGCCCCTATCCCTGCCCGCATTTT. This translates into CASPYPCPHF.

The V and J genes are TRBV5-1 and TRBJ1-1; no definite D call. Germline lookup yields CDR1 SGHRS and CDR2 YFSETQ. The CDR3 is 14 amino acids. V was shortened by 2 bases and J by 4 bases, with 12 bases between the two germline ends. The CDR3 protein is CASSLSLSGTEAFF. In DNA form, the CDR3 reads TGCGCCAGCAGCTTAAGTCTTTCGGGCACTGAAGCTTTCTTT.

V and J are TRBV6-4 and TRBJ2-1; D possibly corresponds to TRBD2 (5 bases). Germline lookup yields CDR1 MRHNA and CDR2 SNTAGT. V was pared by 5 bases and J by 2 bases, with 16 bases between. The CDR3 has 16 residues. The CDR3 region is CASSSQLGLPYNEQFF. The CDR3 nucleotides read TGTGCCAGCAGTTCCCAACTAGGTTTGCCCTACAATGAGCAGTTCTTC.

This chain links TRBV7-2 with TRBJ1-5; D unresolved. The V end lost 3 bases, the J end lost 7 bases, and 7 bases lay between the germline ends. CDR1 SGHTA and CDR2 FQGNSA come from the germline V gene. The CDR3 runs to 12 residues. The CDR3: CASSFFPQPQHF. In DNA form, the CDR3 reads TGTGCCAGCAGCTTTTTTCCGCAGCCCCAGCATTTT.

The V and J genes are TRBV18 and TRBJ2-7; D perhaps matches TRBD2 (5 bases). Germline assignment: CDR1 KGHSH and CDR2 LQKENI. The CDR3 has 18 residues. Trimming removed 3 bases at V and 0 bases at J, with 21 bases between. CDR3 region: CASSPGPSPGSSSYEQYF. For the CDR3, the DNA is TGTGCCAGCTCACCGGGTCCTTCACCGGGGTCTAGCTCCTACGAGCAGTACTTC.

V usage is TRBV5-1 and J usage is TRBJ2-7; 8 bases are a match to TRBD2. The V and J ends lost 2 bases and 3 bases, in that order; junction bases with no gene match: 10. The germline V gene encodes CDR1 SGHRS and CDR2 YFSETQ. The CDR3 contains 16 residues. The CDR3 DNA follows: TGCGCCAGCAGCTTCCTTTGGTCGGCGGGGGGCTACGAGCAGTACTTC. It translates to CASSFLWSAGGYEQYF.

This chain uses TRBV25-1 with TRBJ1-6; D perhaps matches TRBD1 (5 bases). Trimming pared 9 bases from V and 8 bases from J, leaving 14 bases between. CDR3 length: 13 amino acids. Germline V gene data show CDR1 as MGHDK and CDR2 as SYGVNS. In nucleotides, the CDR3 is TGTGCCAGTTGGGGGGACGCCTATTCACCCCTCCACTTT. Protein product: CASWGDAYSPLHF.

V is TRBV6-6 and J is TRBJ2-2, with D maybe TRBD2 (6 bases). V lost 0 bases to trimming and J lost 8 bases, with 7 bases between them. The CDR3 runs to 13 residues. Germline CDR1 and CDR2: MNHNY and SVGAGI (reference sequence). In nucleotides, the CDR3 is TGTGCCAGCAGTTACTCCGGGGGAGGGGAGCTGTTTTTT. Protein product: CASSYSGGGELFF.

The gene calls are TRBV5-1 and TRBJ2-7; a weak D match, TRBD1 (5 bases). V shed 0 bases and J shed 5 bases, with 18 bases lying between them. The germline CDR1 and CDR2 sequences are SGHRS and YFSETQ. This CDR3 comprises 16 residues. The CDR3 DNA reads TGCGCCAGCAGCTTGGACAGGCCTACGTCAGGCAACGAGCAGTACTTC. This sequence encodes CASSLDRPTSGNEQYF.

The V gene is TRBV6-5, the J gene TRBJ2-2; D is perhaps TRBD2 (6 bases). V was shortened by 6 bases and J by 2 bases, with 13 bases between the two germline ends. The CDR3 is 15 amino acids. The germline CDR1 and CDR2 sequences are MNHEY and SVGAGI. Written as DNA, the CDR3 is TGTGCCAGCAGATTAGCGGATCTCAACACCGGGGAGCTGTTTTTT. Its translation: CASRLADLNTGELFF.

The chain employs TRBV9 and TRBJ1-1; weak D call: TRBD1 (6 bases). The length of the CDR3 is 13 residues. CDR1 is SGDLS, CDR2 YYNGEE, per germline. Trimming shortened V by 0 bases and J by 11 bases, and 14 bases separated the two germline ends. CDR3 nucleotide sequence: TGTGCCAGCAGCGTAGAACAGGGCGATCAGGCTTTCTTT. Translating gives CASSVEQGDQAFF. The variable domain in full, completed from reference TRBV9 and TRBJ1-1, reads DSGVTQTPKHLITATGQRVTLRCSPRSGDLSVYWYQQSLDQGLQFLIQYYNGEERAKGNILERFSAQQFPDLHSELNLSSLELGDSALYFCASSVEQGDQAFFGQGTRLTVV.

The chain is built from TRBV9 and TRBJ1-2, with TRBD1 as a possible D gene (5 bases). The germline gives CDR1 SGDLS, CDR2 YYNGEE. The V and J ends lost 2 bases and 4 bases respectively, with 15 bases between them. CDR3 size: 15 residues. CDR3 DNA: TGTGCCAGCAGCGTTACGGGGACTACCACCTATGGCTACACCTTC. Its translation is CASSVTGTTTYGYTF.

The sample holds a few counts of this clone. This chain uses TRBV5-4 with TRBJ1-2; 7 nucleotides line up with TRBD1. In germline, CDR1 is SGHNT, CDR2 YYREEE (reference sequence). With 3 bases clipped from V and 4 bases from J, the junction kept 3 bases outside the gene matches. CDR3 size: 13 residues. Here the CDR3 reads CASSSGTVYGYTF. The CDR3 DNA is TGTGCCAGCAGCTCGGGGACAGTCTATGGCTACACCTTC.

A single count supports this clone. For the CDR3, the DNA is TGTGCCACCAGTGACCCACGGAGGGGGCGGGTTGAGACCCAGTACTTC. It codes for CATSDPRRGRVETQYF. The rearrangement links TRBV24-1 to TRBJ2-5, with D maybe TRBD1 (7 bases). The V gene's germline CDR1 is KGHDR and CDR2 SFDVKD. The CDR3 is 16 residues long. The V end lost 4 bases, the J end lost 5 bases, and 19 bases lay between the germline ends.

The rearrangement uses TRBV12-3 or TRBV12-4 and TRBJ2-3; 11 bases match TRBD2. There are 13 residues in the CDR3. The V gene end was trimmed by 6 bases and the J gene end by 5 bases; junction bases not matched to a gene: 1. Here the CDR3 reads CASRGTSGDTQYF. CDR3 DNA: TGTGCCAGCAGGGGGACTAGCGGAGATACGCAGTATTTT.

The DNA for the CDR3 is TGTGCCAGCAGCTTGGCCCCCAGAAACACTGAAGCTTTCTTT. Translated, it gives CASSLAPRNTEAFF. The genes are TRBV5-6 and TRBJ1-1; D is undetermined. Germline CDR1 is SGHDT and CDR2 is YYEEEE. CDR3 size: 14 residues. V was trimmed by 0 bases and J by 2 bases, leaving 8 bases between them.

This chain connects TRBV14 to TRBJ1-2; D remains ambiguous. Germline CDR1 and CDR2: SGHDN and FVKESK. V dropped 0 bases and J dropped 4 bases, with 12 bases sitting between them. The CDR3 loop spans 15 amino acids. CDR3 region: CASSQDAGSRYGYTF. The CDR3 DNA is TGTGCCAGCAGCCAAGATGCAGGCAGCCGCTATGGCTACACCTTC. Combining the CDR3 with reference TRBV14 and TRBJ1-2 gives the whole variable domain EAGVTQFPSHSVIEKGQTVTLRCDPISGHDNLYWYRRVMGKEIKFLLHFVKESKQDESGMPNNRFLAERTGGTYSTLKVQPAELEDSGVYFCASSQDAGSRYGYTFGSGTRLTVV.

The chain uses TRBV4-1 and TRBJ2-7, with TRBD2 identical over 10 bases. V lost 0 bases, J lost 3 bases, and 11 bases stayed unmatched. Germline V gene data show CDR1 as MGHRA and CDR2 as YSYEKL. The CDR3 has 18 residues. As DNA, the CDR3 is TGCGCCAGCAGCCAAGAAGAGAGCGGGGGGGCTCTTTTCTACGAGCAGTACTTC. It yields the protein CASSQEESGGALFYEQYF.

The chain couples TRBV24-1 to TRBJ1-5; TRBD1 matches at 10 bases. The length of the CDR3 is 16 residues. The V segment lost 4 bases and the J segment 7 bases; nucleotides outside the gene matches: 9. The V gene's germline CDR1 is KGHDR and CDR2 SFDVKD. In nucleotides, the CDR3 is TGTGCCACCAGTGAGGGGGAGACAGGGGGCGAGCAGCCCCAGCATTTT. This codes for CATSEGETGGEQPQHF.

The chain has TRBV5-1 and TRBJ2-2, with 7 bases fitting TRBD1. V trimming: 4 bases; J trimming: 0 bases; junction bases outside the gene matches: 3. This CDR3 contains 15 residues. Germline V gene lookup returns CDR1 SGHRS and CDR2 YFSETQ. CDR3 bases: TGCGCCAGCAGCCCCCAGGGGGCGAACACCGGGGAGCTGTTTTTT. Amino acids: CASSPQGANTGELFF. Using reference TRBV5-1 and TRBJ2-2 for the parts outside the CDR3, the full variable domain is KAGVTQTPRYLIKTRGQQVTLSCSPISGHRSVSWYQQTPGQGLQFLFEYFSETQRNKGNFPGRFSGRQFSNSRSEMNVSTLELGDSALYLCASSPQGANTGELFFGEGSRLTVL.

The V and J genes are TRBV29-1 and TRBJ2-7; D is perhaps TRBD2 (5 bases). Trimming pared 1 base from V and 6 bases from J, leaving 13 bases between. This CDR3 contains 13 residues. Germline V gene data show CDR1 as SQVTM and CDR2 as ANQGSEA. This CDR3 reads CSVEGGISREQYF. The CDR3, as DNA: TGCAGCGTTGAAGGAGGGATTTCCCGCGAGCAGTACTTC.

V and J are TRBV7-9 and TRBJ1-1; the D is unclear. With 5 bases removed from V and 1 base from J, the gap between germline ends came to 14 bases. CDR3 length: 15 amino acids. Germline CDR1 SEHNR, CDR2 FQNEAQ (reference sequence). CDR3 nucleotides: TGTGCCAGCAGCCGGTTGAACGCAGGGAACACTGAAGCTTTCTTT. Encoded protein: CASSRLNAGNTEAFF. Together with reference TRBV7-9 and TRBJ1-1, the CDR3 gives the full variable domain: DTGVSQNPRHKITKRGQNVTFRCDPISEHNRLYWYRQTLGQGPEFLTYFQNEAQLEKSRLLSDRFSAERPKGSFSTLEIQRTEQGDSAMYLCASSRLNAGNTEAFFGQGTRLTVV.